Each of the 31 T cell receptor beta chains below was sequenced from the same sample in a study of T cell repertoires in cytomegalovirus infection. TCRdb processed the reads anew with MiXCR; each CDR3 protein has one entry. The sample contains some 480,000 distinct CDR3 sequences, about 33% of which appear only once. No antigen has been identified for these receptors. Here the sequenced sample was cultured PBMCs, taken from culture after CMV antigen stimulation. The receptor source for this set is a human donor in good health (CMV status not recorded). Some clones in this sample may be carry-over from other donors' samples.

The chain recombines TRBV19 with TRBJ2-1; no clear D. V was clipped by 10 bases and J by 5 bases, with 9 bases between them. From germline, CDR1 is LNHDA and CDR2 SQIVND (reference sequence). This CDR3 spans 11 amino acids. CDR3 in amino acids: CATSNHNEQFF. The DNA of the CDR3 is TGTGCCACCTCAAACCACAATGAGCAGTTCTTC.

This clonotype was seen a handful of times. The chain employs TRBV7-6 and TRBJ2-7; unclear D gene. The CDR3 runs 15 residues. V dropped 4 bases and J dropped 6 bases, with 19 bases sitting between them. From germline, CDR1 is SGHVS and CDR2 FNYEAQ. The CDR3: CASSSRPFSGVEQYF. DNA of the CDR3: TGTGCCAGCAGCTCCCGACCCTTCTCAGGAGTCGAGCAGTACTTC. Supplemented by reference TRBV7-6 and TRBJ2-7, the full variable domain reads GAGVSQSPRYKVTKRGQDVALRCDPISGHVSLYWYRQALGQGPEFLTYFNYEAQQDKSGLPNDRFSAERPEGSISTLTIQRTEQRDSAMYRCASSSRPFSGVEQYFGPGTRLTVT.

This clonotype was seen only a few times. The genes are TRBV7-2 and TRBJ2-1; D is possibly TRBD2 (6 bases). CDR1 and CDR2 from the germline V gene are SGHTA and FQGNSA. This CDR3 region has 17 residues. Trimming pared 1 base from V and 4 bases from J, leaving 17 bases between. The CDR3 reads CASSLGDLLDQYNEQFF. In DNA, the CDR3 is TGTGCCAGCAGCTTAGGGGACTTGCTTGATCAATACAATGAGCAGTTCTTC.

The chain employs TRBV18 and TRBJ2-6; 10 bases align to TRBD2. This CDR3 comprises 20 residues. Trimming at V came to 3 bases and at J to 0 bases, leaving 11 bases not matched to a gene. The germline CDR1 and CDR2 sequences are KGHSH and LQKENI. The chain's CDR3 is CASSPAGLATMSSGANVLTF. CDR3 nucleotides: TGTGCCAGCTCACCGGCGGGACTAGCGACAATGAGCTCTGGGGCCAACGTCCTGACTTTC.

The V call is TRBV28, the J call TRBJ1-2; D gene ambiguous. V lost 6 bases and J lost 6, with 8 bases in between. The CDR3 is 11 amino acids. Germline-derived CDR1 and CDR2 are MDHEN and SYDVKM. CDR3 DNA: TGTGCCAGCAGCACATTCGATGGCTACACCTTC. This translates into CASSTFDGYTF.

In its sample, this clonotype was seen many times. The chain joins TRBV7-2 to TRBJ2-1; D is perhaps TRBD1 or TRBD2 (6 bases each). Germline V gene data show CDR1 as SGHTA and CDR2 as FQGNSA. The CDR3 has 12 residues. V lost 7 bases and J lost 6, with 10 bases in between. The CDR3 nucleotides are TGTGCCAGCAACCGGGGGCGCAATGAGCAGTTCTTC. Amino acids: CASNRGRNEQFF.

The V gene is TRBV4-1, the J gene TRBJ2-1; 8 positions agree with TRBD2. CDR3 length: 16 amino acids. V shed 4 bases, J shed 0 bases, and the junction held 5 bases outside the gene matches. CDR1 is MGHRA and CDR2 is YSYEKL in the germline V gene. Here the CDR3 DNA reads TGCGCCAGCAGCCCTTGGCGGGAGGCCTCCTACAATGAGCAGTTCTTC. This encodes CASSPWREASYNEQFF.

The V and J genes are TRBV7-2 and TRBJ2-7, with TRBD2 identical over 13 bases. The V gene's germline CDR1 is SGHTA and CDR2 FQGNSA. V was pared by 1 base and J by 5 bases, with 17 bases of the junction left unmatched. This CDR3 region has 20 residues. CDR3 DNA: TGTGCCAGCAGCTTAGTAGGGTTGGGACTAGCGGGACCTCCCGCCCACGAGCAGTACTTC. Amino acids: CASSLVGLGLAGPPAHEQYF.

The rearrangement uses TRBV12-3 or TRBV12-4 and TRBJ2-7; D remains ambiguous. V lost 7 bases and J lost 3, with 16 bases in between. The CDR3 runs to 14 residues. This CDR3 is CASTPGPPDYEQYF. Written as DNA, the CDR3 is TGTGCCAGCACCCCCGGGCCTCCCGACTACGAGCAGTACTTC.

This clonotype turned up a few times. The rearrangement joins TRBV7-9 to TRBJ2-5; TRBD2 matches 10 bases. CDR1 and CDR2 from the germline V gene are SEHNR and FQNEAQ (reference sequence). Trimming cost V 3 bases and J 2 bases; bases outside gene matches: 9. The CDR3 is 17 residues long. The CDR3 loop reads CASSFWGGTSDQETQYF. CDR3 coding DNA: TGTGCCAGCAGCTTTTGGGGAGGGACTAGCGATCAAGAGACCCAGTACTTC.

The rearrangement uses TRBV18 and TRBJ1-6; possibly TRBD1 for D (6 bases). V was cut by 2 bases and J by 9 bases, with 11 bases left in between. The V gene's germline CDR1 is KGHSH and CDR2 LQKENI. CDR3 length: 14 amino acids. DNA for the CDR3: TGTGCCAGCTCACCAGCTGTACAGGGTTCACCCCTCCACTTT. Protein product: CASSPAVQGSPLHF.

Written as DNA, the CDR3 is TGTGCCAGCGGGGCTAGCGGATGGAACACCGGGGAGCTGTTTTTT. This sequence encodes CASGASGWNTGELFF. The rearrangement uses TRBV2 and TRBJ2-2, with 7 bases identical to TRBD2. The CDR3 spans 15 residues. CDR1 is SNHLY and CDR2 is FYNNEI in the germline V gene. The trim removed 8 bases at V and 1 base at J, leaving 7 bases unmatched. The entire variable domain, with the rest obtained from reference TRBV2 and TRBJ2-2, is as follows: EPEVTQTPSHQVTQMGQEVILRCVPISNHLYFYWYRQILGQKVEFLVSFYNNEISEKSEIFDDQFSVERPDGSNFTLKIRSTKLEDSAMYFCASGASGWNTGELFFGEGSRLTVL.

J is TRBJ1-2 and V is TRBV6-6; 7 nucleotides match TRBD1. This CDR3 is built from 12 residues. Germline V gives CDR1 MNHNY, CDR2 SVGAGI (reference sequence). The J segment lost 5 bases and the V segment lost 11 bases, leaving 8 bases of the junction unmatched. CDR3 amino acids: CAGHRGGYGYTF. The CDR3 DNA reads as TGTGCCGGCCACAGGGGAGGGTATGGCTACACCTTC.

This chain's CDR3 is CASSQDPDHSNQPQHF. Written as DNA, the CDR3 is TGTGCCAGCAGCCAAGACCCGGACCACAGCAATCAGCCCCAGCATTTT. The V and J genes are TRBV3-1 and TRBJ1-5; D is ambiguous. Per germline, CDR1 LGHDT and CDR2 YNNKEL (reference sequence). The ends were cut back, 0 bases at V and 1 base at J, with 10 bases in the middle. This CDR3 comprises 16 residues.

The CDR3 nucleotides are TGCAGTGCTAGAGATGGCGGGCCGAACACCGGGGAGCTGTTTTTT. Translated, it gives CSARDGGPNTGELFF. The chain combines TRBV20-1 with TRBJ2-2; possibly TRBD2 for D (5 bases). The CDR3 has 15 residues. CDR1 and CDR2 from the germline V gene are DFQATT and SNEGSKA (reference sequence). Between the trimmed V and J ends, which lost 0 bases and 0 bases, there was a span of 8 bases.

V is TRBV27 and J is TRBJ2-1; the D gene is possibly TRBD1 (6 bases). CDR3 length: 13 amino acids. Germline V gene sequence: CDR1 MNHEY, CDR2 SMNVEV (reference sequence). The germline V and J ends were trimmed by 8 bases and 2 bases, with 10 bases remaining between them. The CDR3 sequence: CASAGTTYNEQFF. The CDR3 region has the DNA TGTGCCAGCGCCGGGACAACCTACAATGAGCAGTTCTTC.

This sequence joins TRBV6-1 and TRBJ2-1; 8 bases map to TRBD2. The J segment lost 8 bases and the V segment lost 1 base, leaving 7 bases of the junction unmatched. The CDR3 runs 15 residues. In germline, CDR1 is MNHNS, CDR2 SASEGT. The CDR3 DNA reads as TGTGCCAGCAGTGAAGGCGGGAGGCCCGCGGATGAGCAGTTCTTC. Translating it yields CASSEGGRPADEQFF.

The rearrangement joins TRBV14 to TRBJ1-1, with 7 bases matching TRBD1. The CDR3 extends over 14 amino acids. Germline V gene data show CDR1 as SGHDN and CDR2 as FVKESK. V lost 4 bases to trimming and J lost 4 bases; unmatched junction nucleotides: 6. CDR3 loop: CASSLDRVSTEAFF. Written as DNA, the CDR3 is TGTGCCAGCAGCCTCGACAGGGTGAGCACTGAAGCTTTCTTT. Based on the CDR3 plus reference TRBV14 and TRBJ1-1, the full variable domain is EAGVTQFPSHSVIEKGQTVTLRCDPISGHDNLYWYRRVMGKEIKFLLHFVKESKQDESGMPNNRFLAERTGGTYSTLKVQPAELEDSGVYFCASSLDRVSTEAFFGQGTRLTVV.

The chain is built from TRBV7-9 and TRBJ2-1; 10 bases match TRBD2. The CDR3 totals 16 residues. The V gene end was trimmed by 2 bases and the J gene end by 8 bases; junction bases not matched to a gene: 9. Germline V gene lookup returns CDR1 SEHNR and CDR2 FQNEAQ (reference sequence). CDR3 in amino acids: CASSLRRGLANHEQFF. CDR3 sequence (DNA): TGTGCCAGCAGCTTACGCCGGGGACTAGCGAACCATGAGCAGTTCTTC.

This clonotype showed up just a few times. The V gene is TRBV20-1, the J gene TRBJ1-6; 9 positions match TRBD1. The CDR3 length is 14 residues. CDR1 and CDR2 from the germline V gene are DFQATT and SNEGSKA (reference sequence). V gave up 5 bases and J gave up 7 bases; unmatched junction bases: 6. The CDR3 sequence is CSAAPGQGNSPLHF. The CDR3 bases are TGCAGTGCTGCCCCGGGACAGGGAAATTCACCCCTCCACTTT.

V is TRBV2 and J is TRBJ2-5; 9 nucleotides agree with TRBD2. V trimming: 7 bases; J trimming: 3 bases; junction bases outside the gene matches: 12. CDR3 length: 16 amino acids. The germline CDR1 and CDR2 sequences are SNHLY and FYNNEI. The CDR3 spells CASILGLLAGKETQYF. The CDR3 bases are TGTGCCAGCATATTGGGACTACTAGCGGGCAAAGAGACCCAGTACTTC. The whole variable domain, filled in from reference TRBV2 and TRBJ2-5, reads EPEVTQTPSHQVTQMGQEVILRCVPISNHLYFYWYRQILGQKVEFLVSFYNNEISEKSEIFDDQFSVERPDGSNFTLKIRSTKLEDSAMYFCASILGLLAGKETQYFGPGTRLLVL.

In its sample, this clonotype was seen a few times. V is TRBV4-3 and J is TRBJ2-3; D may be TRBD2 (7 bases). V dropped 0 bases and J dropped 6 bases, with 19 bases sitting between them. Germline assignment: CDR1 LGHNA and CDR2 YSLEER. The CDR3 has 17 amino acids. The CDR3 region is CASSQDGRRGRADTQYF. CDR3 sequence (DNA): TGCGCCAGCAGCCAAGATGGCCGAAGGGGGAGGGCGGATACGCAGTATTTT.

V is TRBV7-9 and J is TRBJ2-3; weak D call: TRBD2 (5 bases). Germline CDR1 and CDR2: SEHNR and FQNEAQ (reference sequence). The CDR3 is 14 residues long. V shed 4 bases and J shed 1 base, with 9 bases lying between them. CDR3: CASSSGRGTDTQYF. The CDR3 nucleotides are TGTGCCAGCAGCTCCGGGCGGGGCACAGATACGCAGTATTTT.

The chain couples TRBV7-6 to TRBJ2-3; 12 bases align to TRBD2. The CDR3 totals 17 residues. V lost 4 bases and J lost 3; bases outside the gene matches: 8. Germline V gene sequence: CDR1 SGHVS, CDR2 FNYEAQ. In DNA form, the CDR3 reads TGTGCCAGCAGCTCCCCTAGCGGGAGGGCGTTAACAGATACGCAGTATTTT. Translating gives CASSSPSGRALTDTQYF.

The rearrangement joins TRBV20-1 to TRBJ1-1; maybe TRBD1 (5 bases). The V gene's germline CDR1 is DFQATT and CDR2 SNEGSKA (reference sequence). V lost 3 bases to trimming and J lost 4 bases, with 12 bases between them. The CDR3 has 13 residues. The CDR3 DNA follows: TGCAGTGCTAGGAAGGACATCGTCACTGAAGCTTTCTTT. Its protein is CSARKDIVTEAFF.

The chain links TRBV19 to TRBJ2-1; D ambiguous. CDR3 length: 14 residues. Germline-derived CDR1 and CDR2 are LNHDA and SQIVND (reference sequence). Between the trimmed V and J ends, which lost 10 bases and 5 bases, there was a span of 18 bases. CDR3 residues: CATGRAQIHNEQFF. The CDR3, as DNA: TGTGCCACCGGACGGGCGCAAATCCACAATGAGCAGTTCTTC. The whole variable domain, filled in from reference TRBV19 and TRBJ2-1, reads DGGITQSPKYLFRKEGQNVTLSCEQNLNHDAMYWYRQDPGQGLRLIYYSQIVNDFQKGDIAEGYSVSREKKESFPLTVTSAQKNPTAFYLCATGRAQIHNEQFFGPGTRLTVL.

Concerning this clonotype itself: It may be a read error: a sequence one base away is much more abundant. J is TRBJ1-3 and V is TRBV7-9; D is uncertain. Germline CDR1 reads SEHNR; CDR2 reads FQNEAQ (reference sequence). CDR3 length: 15 amino acids. The CDR3 loop is CASSLVLYAGNTTYF. The CDR3 nucleotides are TGTGCCAGCAGCTTAGTTCTGTACGCAGGAAACACCACATATTTT.

J is TRBJ2-3 and V is TRBV15; unclear D gene. The CDR3 loop spans 15 amino acids. Germline V CDR1 and CDR2: LNHNV, YYDKDF (reference sequence). Trimming took off 1 base at V and 0 bases at J, with 8 bases between the two ends. CDR3 sequence (DNA): TGTGCCACCAGCAGAGGGGATTACAGCACAGATACGCAGTATTTT. Translated: CATSRGDYSTDTQYF. Complete variable domain (other parts from reference TRBV15 and TRBJ2-3): DAMVIQNPRYQVTQFGKPVTLSCSQTLNHNVMYWYQQKSSQAPKLLFHYYDKDFNNEADTPDNFQSRRPNTSFCFLDIRSPGLGDTAMYLCATSRGDYSTDTQYFGPGTRLTVL.

J is TRBJ2-1 and V is TRBV11-3; D gene uncertain. The CDR3 is 14 amino acids. From germline, CDR1 is SGHNT and CDR2 YENEEA. The V end lost 0 bases, the J end lost 7 bases, and 10 bases lay between the germline ends. CDR3 sequence: CASSLDRIGNEQFF. DNA of the CDR3: TGTGCCAGCAGCTTAGATCGCATAGGGAATGAGCAGTTCTTC.

The gene calls are TRBV11-2 and TRBJ2-7; the D gene is possibly TRBD2 (5 bases). The CDR3 runs 14 residues. V lost 2 bases, J lost 1 base, and 9 bases lay in between. Germline V gene sequence: CDR1 SGHAT, CDR2 FQNNGV. The CDR3 reads CASSLMEASYEQYF. As DNA, the CDR3 is TGTGCCAGCAGCTTAATGGAGGCTTCCTACGAGCAGTACTTC.

J is TRBJ2-7 and V is TRBV6-1; D is possibly TRBD1 (6 bases). Germline V gene data show CDR1 as MNHNS and CDR2 as SASEGT. This CDR3 comprises 14 residues. With 6 bases removed from V and 6 bases from J, the gap between germline ends came to 18 bases. CDR3: CASSRTARVGEQYV. The CDR3 bases are TGTGCCAGCAGCCGGACAGCTCGGGTTGGCGAGCAGTACGTC.